This T cell receptor beta chain was recovered during a study of blood T cell repertoires in COVID-19. This clone was seen a handful of times. Profiling relied on immunoSEQ multiplex PCR, and the TCRdb table lists in-frame clones only, not all of them. The sample gives 150,000 or so clones, about four fifths of which show up once; approximately 16% is in the top ten. The source material was peripheral blood. The TCR comes from a human donor with acute or convalescent COVID-19. The donor label of this sample is uncertain.

The chain's CDR3 is CSVEGWGQAEAFF. The CDR3 DNA follows: TGCAGCGTTGAAGGGTGGGGGCAGGCTGAAGCTTTCTTT. The J gene is TRBJ1-1, the V gene TRBV29-1, with a weak D call TRBD1 (6 bases). The germline gives CDR1 SQVTM, CDR2 ANQGSEA. The CDR3 length is 13 residues. V dropped 1 base and J dropped 6 bases, with 12 bases sitting between them.